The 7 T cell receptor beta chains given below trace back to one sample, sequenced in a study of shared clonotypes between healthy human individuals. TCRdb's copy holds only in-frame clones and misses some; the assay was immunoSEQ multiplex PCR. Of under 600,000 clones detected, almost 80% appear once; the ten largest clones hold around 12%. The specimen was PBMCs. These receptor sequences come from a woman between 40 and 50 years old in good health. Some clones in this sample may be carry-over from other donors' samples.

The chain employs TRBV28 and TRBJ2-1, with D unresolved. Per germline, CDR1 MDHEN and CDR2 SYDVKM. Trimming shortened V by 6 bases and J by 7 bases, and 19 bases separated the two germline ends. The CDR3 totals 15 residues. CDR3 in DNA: TGTGCCAGCAGACAACCCCCTAGGTTCCGGAATGAGCAGTTCTTC. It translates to CASRQPPRFRNEQFF.

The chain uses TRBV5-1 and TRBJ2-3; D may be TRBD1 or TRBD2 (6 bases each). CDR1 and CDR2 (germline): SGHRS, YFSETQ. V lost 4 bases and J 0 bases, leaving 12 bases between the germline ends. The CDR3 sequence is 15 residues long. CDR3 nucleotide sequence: TGCGCCAGCAGCCCTCTCGGGGGCAGCACAGATACGCAGTATTTT. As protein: CASSPLGGSTDTQYF.

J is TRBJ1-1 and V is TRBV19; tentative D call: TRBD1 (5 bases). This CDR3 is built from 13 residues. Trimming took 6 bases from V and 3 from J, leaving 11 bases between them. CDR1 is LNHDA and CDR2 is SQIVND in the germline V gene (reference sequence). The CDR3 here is CASRTQGDTEAFF. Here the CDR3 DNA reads TGTGCCAGTAGGACCCAGGGAGACACTGAAGCTTTCTTT.

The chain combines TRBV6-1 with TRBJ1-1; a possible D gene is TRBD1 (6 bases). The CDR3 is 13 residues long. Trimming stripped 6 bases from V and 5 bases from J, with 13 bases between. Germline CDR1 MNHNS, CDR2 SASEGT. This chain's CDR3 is CASRATGRTEAFF. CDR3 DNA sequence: TGTGCCAGCAGGGCCACAGGGAGGACTGAAGCTTTCTTT.

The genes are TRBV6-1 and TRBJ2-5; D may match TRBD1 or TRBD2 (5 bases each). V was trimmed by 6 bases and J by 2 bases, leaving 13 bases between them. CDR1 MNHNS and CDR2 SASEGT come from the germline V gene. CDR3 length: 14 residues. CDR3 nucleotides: TGTGCCAGCAGCAATCCGGGACGGCAAGAGACCCAGTACTTC. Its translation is CASSNPGRQETQYF.

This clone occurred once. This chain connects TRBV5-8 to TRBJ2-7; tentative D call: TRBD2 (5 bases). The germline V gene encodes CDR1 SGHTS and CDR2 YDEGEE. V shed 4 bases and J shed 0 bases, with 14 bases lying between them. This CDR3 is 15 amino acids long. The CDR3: CASSTGALDSYEQYF. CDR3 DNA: TGTGCCAGCAGCACTGGTGCACTAGACTCCTACGAGCAGTACTTC.

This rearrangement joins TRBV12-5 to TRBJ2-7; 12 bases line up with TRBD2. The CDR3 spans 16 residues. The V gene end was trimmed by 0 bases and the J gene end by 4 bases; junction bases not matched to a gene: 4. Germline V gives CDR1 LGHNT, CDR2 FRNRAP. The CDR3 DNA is TGTGCTAGTGGTTTGGTTCTAGCGGGAGGGGAATACGAGCAGTACTTC. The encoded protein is CASGLVLAGGEYEQYF.